The 18 T cell receptor beta chains in this list originate from one sample, sequenced in a study of early T cells in non-severe SARS-CoV-2 infection. MiXCR was run by TCRdb on the 5' RACE reads, yielding one entry per CDR3 protein. The sample lists 60,000 to 80,000 distinct CDR3 sequences; 12% were seen once. Specimen: whole blood. The receptors come from an adult who was a healthcare worker with PCR-confirmed SARS-CoV-2 infection or an uninfected control (not recorded which).

In its sample, this clonotype was seen once. V usage is TRBV3-1 and J usage is TRBJ2-7, with no clear D. Germline CDR1 is LGHDT and CDR2 is YNNKEL (reference sequence). CDR3 length equals 11 residues. The germline V and J ends were trimmed by 1 base and 8 bases, with 6 bases remaining between them. The CDR3 is CASSQGLQQYF. CDR3 bases: TGTGCCAGCAGCCAAGGTCTCCAGCAGTACTTC.

The J gene is TRBJ2-2, the V gene TRBV20-1; 9 nucleotides agree with TRBD2. Trimming at V came to 0 bases and at J to 7 bases, leaving 6 bases not matched to a gene. The length of the CDR3 is 15 residues. The V gene's germline CDR1 is DFQATT and CDR2 SNEGSKA (reference sequence). DNA of the CDR3: TGCAGTGCTAGAGATCCGCGGGAGGGCCTCGGGGAGCTGTTTTTT. It specifies CSARDPREGLGELFF.

This clonotype has a count of ten or more. This rearrangement joins TRBV28 to TRBJ2-1; 11 bases are a match to TRBD2. J lost 0 bases, V lost 6 bases, and 4 bases had no gene match. Germline V gives CDR1 MDHEN, CDR2 SYDVKM. This CDR3 is 16 amino acids long. CDR3 coding DNA: TGTGCCAGCAGACAGACTAGCGGGGCCTCCTACAATGAGCAGTTCTTC. Its protein is CASRQTSGASYNEQFF.

The rearrangement uses TRBV20-1 and TRBJ2-7, with a tentative D call TRBD2 (6 bases). CDR1 and CDR2 (germline): DFQATT, SNEGSKA (reference sequence). There are 13 residues in the CDR3. The DNA of the CDR3 is TGCAGCTGGAAGGCGGGCGGGATTTACGAGCAGTACTTC. Translating it yields CSWKAGGIYEQYF.

This clonotype turned up a few times. The V call is TRBV2, the J call TRBJ2-1; D gene uncertain. The V and J ends lost 4 bases and 9 bases respectively, with 16 bases between them. The V gene's germline CDR1 is SNHLY and CDR2 FYNNEI. This CDR3 spans 14 amino acids. CDR3 in DNA: TGTGCCAGCAGTGTAGATCCCATTGGGGTTGAGCAGTTCTTC. It is translated as CASSVDPIGVEQFF.

This clonotype has more than one count but fewer than ten. The chain employs TRBV5-1 and TRBJ2-6, with 7 bases that match TRBD1. Per the germline V gene, CDR1 is SGHRS and CDR2 is YFSETQ. The CDR3 runs 14 residues. The J segment lost 4 bases and the V segment lost 6 bases, leaving 4 bases of the junction unmatched. CDR3 region: CASNQGDGANVLTF. The CDR3 nucleotides read TGCGCCAGCAACCAGGGGGACGGGGCCAACGTCCTGACTTTC.

This clonotype was observed at least ten times. The CDR3 region has the DNA TGTGCCAGCGACCCCGGGACAGGGTCGTACGAGCAGTACTTC. The encoded protein is CASDPGTGSYEQYF. The chain is built from TRBV6-2 or TRBV6-3 and TRBJ2-7; 9 bases agree with TRBD1. Germline V CDR1 and CDR2: MNHEY, SVGEGT. The CDR3 length is 14 residues. J gave up 4 bases and V 8 bases, and 9 bases lay outside the gene matches.

This clonotype appeared many times. The V and J genes are TRBV5-1 and TRBJ2-3, with 8 positions matching TRBD2. Germline V lookup: CDR1 SGHRS, CDR2 YFSETQ. The CDR3 spans 18 residues. The V gene end was trimmed by 0 bases and the J gene end by 1 base; junction bases not matched to a gene: 10. This chain's CDR3 is CASSLASLGAGGTDTQYF. The DNA of the CDR3 is TGCGCCAGCAGCTTGGCCTCCCTAGGAGCGGGAGGCACAGATACGCAGTATTTT.

This clonotype was seen at least ten times. The V call is TRBV7-3, the J call TRBJ2-1; 7 bases are a match to TRBD2. Germline V gives CDR1 SGHTA, CDR2 FQGTGA. The CDR3 sequence is 15 residues long. With 4 bases clipped from V and 2 bases from J, the junction kept 5 bases outside the gene matches. The CDR3 is CASSSFAGAYNEQFF. The CDR3 nucleotides read TGTGCCAGCAGCTCTTTCGCGGGGGCCTACAATGAGCAGTTCTTC.

Ten or more counts support this clonotype. This rearrangement joins TRBV11-2 to TRBJ2-7, with D uncertain. This CDR3 spans 11 amino acids. Germline V gene lookup returns CDR1 SGHAT and CDR2 FQNNGV. V was shortened by 5 bases and J by 3 bases, with 5 bases between the two germline ends. The CDR3 nucleotides read TGTGCCAGCAGCGCGCGCTACGAGCAGTACTTC. Translated: CASSARYEQYF.

There are many counts of this clonotype. The gene calls are TRBV3-1 and TRBJ2-4, with D perhaps TRBD2 (6 bases). Germline CDR1 and CDR2: LGHDT and YNNKEL (reference sequence). This CDR3 has 15 amino acids. V lost 3 bases to trimming and J lost 1 base, with 10 bases between them. CDR3 sequence (DNA): TGTGCCAGCAGCCAGACTAGTCTTGCCAAAAACATTCAGTACTTC. Encoded protein: CASSQTSLAKNIQYF. Filled out from reference TRBV3-1 and TRBJ2-4, the complete variable domain reads DTAVSQTPKYLVTQMGNDKSIKCEQNLGHDTMYWYKQDSKKFLKIMFSYNNKELIINETVPNRFSPKSPDKAHLNLHINSLELGDSAVYFCASSQTSLAKNIQYFGAGTRLSVL.

This clonotype was picked up a small number of times. A read error is likely, as this CDR3 ends without the conserved phenylalanine or tryptophan. The DNA is omitted, as the CDR3 cannot be located on it reliably, and the CDR3 follows TCRdb's listing. This chain uses TRBV29-1 with TRBJ2-5; TRBD2 is the table's D call and was not checked against the DNA. Germline CDR1 and CDR2: SQVTM and ANQGSEA. The CDR3 comprises 12 residues, both ends counted. Here the CDR3 reads CSVEGTGLADNI.

This clonotype appeared many times. The chain joins TRBV5-4 to TRBJ2-1; 10 bases are a match to TRBD2. Germline-derived CDR1 and CDR2 are SGHNT and YYREEE (reference sequence). With V trimmed by 6 bases and J by 8 bases, 14 bases remained unmatched. The CDR3 has 16 amino acids. The CDR3 DNA follows: TGTGCCAGCACACCCGGGCTAGCGGGAGCAGGGGATGAGCAGTTCTTC. Translated, it gives CASTPGLAGAGDEQFF.

This clonotype was observed many times. Here the CDR3 reads CASSLGAERSSYEQYF. The DNA of the CDR3 is TGCGCCAGCAGCTTGGGGGCCGAAAGGAGCTCCTACGAGCAGTACTTC. This chain uses TRBV5-1 with TRBJ2-7; D unresolved. The V and J ends lost 0 bases and 0 bases respectively, with 13 bases between them. The CDR3 totals 16 residues. The V gene's germline CDR1 is SGHRS and CDR2 YFSETQ.

At least ten counts were recorded for this clonotype. The CDR3 spells CSVQRERGPNEQFF. CDR3 nucleotide sequence: TGCAGCGTCCAGCGGGAGCGGGGGCCCAATGAGCAGTTCTTC. The rearrangement joins TRBV29-1 to TRBJ2-1; 8 nucleotides line up with TRBD2. Trimming took 6 bases from V and 6 from J; bases not matched to a gene: 10. Germline lookup yields CDR1 SQVTM and CDR2 ANQGSEA. The CDR3 totals 14 residues.

This clonotype was found many times. The chain employs TRBV7-2 and TRBJ1-2, with 10 bases aligning to TRBD1. V shed 7 bases, J shed 5 bases, and the junction held 7 bases outside the gene matches. The CDR3 is 14 amino acids. Germline CDR1 and CDR2: SGHTA and FQGNSA. CDR3 residues: CASNIRGQGYGYTF. CDR3 nucleotides: TGTGCCAGCAACATAAGGGGACAGGGGTATGGCTACACCTTC.

This clonotype was recorded many times. The chain links TRBV24-1 to TRBJ2-5; 7 positions match TRBD1. Germline V gene data show CDR1 as KGHDR and CDR2 as SFDVKD. The CDR3 extends over 15 amino acids. J gave up 1 base and V 1 base, and 2 bases lay outside the gene matches. The CDR3: CATSDFRDSQETQYF. The CDR3 DNA follows: TGTGCCACCAGTGATTTTAGGGACAGCCAAGAGACCCAGTACTTC.

This clonotype was seen repeatedly, ten times or more. CDR3 loop: CASSPQRGTGEKLFF. The CDR3 DNA is TGTGCCAGCAGCCCCCAGCGGGGAACTGGAGAAAAACTGTTTTTT. The chain couples TRBV7-2 to TRBJ1-4; D remains unclear. CDR1 is SGHTA and CDR2 is FQGNSA in the germline V gene. V lost 5 bases and J 8 bases, leaving 18 bases between the germline ends. The CDR3 has 15 amino acids. The whole variable domain, remainder taken from reference TRBV7-2 and TRBJ1-4, is GAGVSQSPSNKVTEKGKDVELRCDPISGHTALYWYRQSLGQGLEFLIYFQGNSAPDKSGLPSDRFSAERTGGSVSTLTIQRTQQEDSAVYLCASSPQRGTGEKLFFGSGTQLSVL.